This T cell receptor beta chain is drawn from a study of cytotoxic CD8 clonotypes in ibrutinib-treated CLL. About the study: Response sampling came at median roughly a year of treatment, ranging roughly 6 to 36 months. Samples averaged about 260,000 productive templates and about 94,000 productive rearrangements. Findings of the study overall: Higher clonality was seen at ibrutinib response and a return toward baseline at progression.

About this clone itself: Its antigen is currently unknown.

Profiled with immunoSEQ multiplex PCR; TCRdb holds only in-frame clones, not every one. Among fewer than 200,000 clones, roughly 80% were seen once, and the ten largest hold about 4.9%. The TCR comes from a human donor with chronic lymphocytic leukemia. This material consisted of PBMCs, taken after 24 months of ibrutinib treatment.

The CDR3 loop reads CASSLKGSGTISYEQYF. The CDR3 DNA reads TGTGCCAGCAGCTTAAAGGGCAGCGGGACCATCTCCTACGAGCAGTACTTC. J is TRBJ2-7 and V is TRBV7-9, with 7 bases aligning to TRBD2. The ends lost 2 bases at V and 0 bases at J; junction bases unmatched: 10. Germline-derived CDR1 and CDR2 are SEHNR and FQNEAQ (reference sequence). This CDR3 is built from 17 residues.